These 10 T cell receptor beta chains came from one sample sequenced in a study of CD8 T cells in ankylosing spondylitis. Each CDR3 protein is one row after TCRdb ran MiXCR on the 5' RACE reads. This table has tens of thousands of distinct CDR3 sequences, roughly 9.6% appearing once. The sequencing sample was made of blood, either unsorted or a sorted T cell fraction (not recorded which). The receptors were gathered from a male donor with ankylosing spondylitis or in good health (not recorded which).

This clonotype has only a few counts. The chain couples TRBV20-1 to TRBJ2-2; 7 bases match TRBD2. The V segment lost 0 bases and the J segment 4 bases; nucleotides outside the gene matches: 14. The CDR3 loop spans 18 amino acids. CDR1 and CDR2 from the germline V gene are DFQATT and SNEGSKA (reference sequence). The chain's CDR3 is CSARDWGPSGGATGELFF. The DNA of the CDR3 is TGCAGTGCTAGAGATTGGGGACCTAGCGGAGGGGCCACCGGGGAGCTGTTTTTT.

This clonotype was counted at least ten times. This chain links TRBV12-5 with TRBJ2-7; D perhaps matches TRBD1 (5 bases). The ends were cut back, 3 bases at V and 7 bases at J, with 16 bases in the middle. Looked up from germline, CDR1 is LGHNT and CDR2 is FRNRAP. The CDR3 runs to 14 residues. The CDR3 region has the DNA TGTGCTAGTGGTTTAGACACCAGCACAGGTGAGCAGTACTTC. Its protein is CASGLDTSTGEQYF. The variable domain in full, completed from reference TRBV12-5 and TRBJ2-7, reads DARVTQTPRHKVTEMGQEVTMRCQPILGHNTVFWYRQTMMQGLELLAYFRNRAPLDDSGMPKDRFSAEMPDATLATLKIQPSEPRDSAVYFCASGLDTSTGEQYFGPGTRLTVT.

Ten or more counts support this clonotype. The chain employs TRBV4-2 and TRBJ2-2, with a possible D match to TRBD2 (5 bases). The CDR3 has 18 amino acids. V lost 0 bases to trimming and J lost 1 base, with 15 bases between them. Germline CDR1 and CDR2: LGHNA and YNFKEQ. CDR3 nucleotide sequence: TGTGCCAGCAGCCAAGATAGGCGGGCAGGCGAGAACACCGGGGAGCTGTTTTTT. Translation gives CASSQDRRAGENTGELFF.

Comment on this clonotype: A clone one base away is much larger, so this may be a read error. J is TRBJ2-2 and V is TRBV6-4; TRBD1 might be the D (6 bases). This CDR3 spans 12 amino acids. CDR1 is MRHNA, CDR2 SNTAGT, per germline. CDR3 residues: CTSRGVAGELFF. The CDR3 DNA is TGTACCAGCAGGGGCGTGGCCGGGGAGCTGTTTTTT.

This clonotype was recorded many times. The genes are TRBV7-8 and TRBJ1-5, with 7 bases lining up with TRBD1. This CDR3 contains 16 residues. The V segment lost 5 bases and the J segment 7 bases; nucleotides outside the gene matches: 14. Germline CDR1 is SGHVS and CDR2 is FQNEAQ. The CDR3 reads CASSRTSQGPRQPQHF. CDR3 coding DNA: TGTGCCAGCAGCCGTACTTCACAGGGGCCTCGACAGCCCCAGCATTTT.

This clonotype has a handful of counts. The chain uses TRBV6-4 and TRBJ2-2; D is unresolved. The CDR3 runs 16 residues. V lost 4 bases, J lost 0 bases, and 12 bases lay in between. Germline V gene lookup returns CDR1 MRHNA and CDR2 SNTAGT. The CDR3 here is CASSALKGPNTGELFF. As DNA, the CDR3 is TGTGCCAGCAGTGCTCTAAAAGGGCCGAACACCGGGGAGCTGTTTTTT.

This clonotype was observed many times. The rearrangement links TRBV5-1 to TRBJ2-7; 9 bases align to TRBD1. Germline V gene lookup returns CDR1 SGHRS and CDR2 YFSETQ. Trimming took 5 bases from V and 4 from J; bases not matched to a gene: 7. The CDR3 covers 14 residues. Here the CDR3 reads CASSPGQGGYEQYF. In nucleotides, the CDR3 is TGCGCCAGCAGTCCGGGACAGGGAGGTTACGAGCAGTACTTC.

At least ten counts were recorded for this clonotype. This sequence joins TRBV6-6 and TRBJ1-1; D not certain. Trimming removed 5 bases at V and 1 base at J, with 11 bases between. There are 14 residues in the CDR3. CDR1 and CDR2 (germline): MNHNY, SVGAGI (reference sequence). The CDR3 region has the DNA TGTGCCAGCAGTACGAGAGACCGGAACACTGAAGCTTTCTTT. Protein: CASSTRDRNTEAFF.

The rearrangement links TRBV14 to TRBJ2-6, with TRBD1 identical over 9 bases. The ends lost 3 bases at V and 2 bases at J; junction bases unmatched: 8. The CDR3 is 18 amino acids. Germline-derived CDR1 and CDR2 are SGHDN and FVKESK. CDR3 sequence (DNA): TGTGCCAGCAGCCACCTTACAGGGGGCGTCGCTGGGGCCAACGTCCTGACTTTC. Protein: CASSHLTGGVAGANVLTF.

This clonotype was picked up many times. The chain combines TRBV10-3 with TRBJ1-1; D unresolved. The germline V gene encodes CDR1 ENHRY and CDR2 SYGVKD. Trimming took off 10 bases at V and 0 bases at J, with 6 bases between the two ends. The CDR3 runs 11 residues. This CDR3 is CATSVNTEAFF. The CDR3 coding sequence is TGTGCCACCTCAGTGAACACTGAAGCTTTCTTT.